This T cell receptor beta chain was retrieved from a study of blood T cell repertoires in COVID-19. Profiling relied on immunoSEQ multiplex PCR, and the TCRdb table lists in-frame clones only, not all of them. The sample holds approximately 140,000 clones; 70% to 90% are singletons and the top ten take 0.95% to 1.5%. Individuals aged roughly 18 to 95 years were recruited from roughly 23 US areas. The TCR was taken from a woman aged 25-40 years with acute COVID-19. Source material: PBMCs or T cells enriched from blood (not recorded which).

The CDR3 sequence: CASRQGTGQAIEQYF. The CDR3 DNA sequence: TGCGCCAGCAGACAGGGGACAGGGCAGGCCATAGAGCAGTACTTC. The chain has TRBV5-1 and TRBJ2-7; 9 bases fit TRBD1. The CDR3 covers 15 residues. Germline CDR1 and CDR2: SGHRS and YFSETQ. The V gene end was trimmed by 5 bases and the J gene end by 7 bases; junction bases not matched to a gene: 13.